These T cell receptor beta chains were read from a single sample in a study of T cell changes during pregnancy in multiple sclerosis. The repertoire was sequenced with immunoSEQ multiplex PCR; TCRdb's copy has only in-frame clones and lacks some. The sample lists about 48,000 clones, over 90% occurring once. Source: CD4+ T cells from peripheral blood mononuclear cells, taken in the third trimester of pregnancy. The receptors stem from a female donor with multiple sclerosis, enrolled in a pregnancy study. Both conserved end residues are part of each CDR3.

TRBJ2-5,TRBV29-1,CSARDSGQETQYF
TRBJ2-5,TRBV9,CASSTRLAETQYF
TRBJ1-2,TRBV13,CASSLYIGEDPANGYTF
TRBJ2-7,TRBV2,CASSGQDKWPYEQYF
TRBJ2-2,TRBV11-2,CASRADRFNTGELFF
TRBJ2-3,TRBV7-3,CASSLTGLLAGGYTDTQYF
TRBJ1-4,TRBV5-5,CASSLPLGGEKLFF
TRBJ2-7,TRBV25-1,CASSAGHYEQYF
TRBJ1-5,TRBV19,CASSIPQGVSNQPQHF
TRBJ2-1,TRBV19,CASTKTGDPQFF
TRBJ1-5,TRBV5-6,CASSLYSDQPQHF
TRBJ2-2,TRBV9,CASSVEVHVKGTGELFF
TRBJ1-1,TRBV12-5,CASGFAEILAFF
TRBJ2-7,TRBV4-2,CASQRDRGNEQYF
TRBJ1-2,TRBV28,CASSPRYPYGYTF
TRBJ2-5,TRBV5-4,CASSLDVFGNAQETQYF
TRBJ2-5,TRBV6-1,CASSEVGTGYETQYF
TRBJ1-6,TRBV30,CAWIQGTGKSPLHF
TRBJ2-5,TRBV30,CAWRLTYQETQYF
TRBJ1-1,TRBV6-1,CASSLEPSRPTEAFF
TRBJ1-2,TRBV9,CASSVGGYGYTF
TRBJ1-5,TRBV27,CASSLVTGQPQHF
TRBJ2-1,TRBV9,CASSVTSGGNNEQFF
TRBJ2-1,TRBV6-5,CASSSGGLGNNEQFF
TRBJ2-1,TRBV7-7,CASSHTSTGEQFF
TRBJ2-3,TRBV6-5,CASSLGGTQYF
TRBJ1-3,TRBV10-3,CAISRTAEGNTIYF
TRBJ2-3,TRBV19,CASSMPRVTDTQYF
TRBJ1-5,TRBV6-5,CASSFGTGVQPQHF
TRBJ2-2,TRBV18,CASSPYSLLGSTGELFF
TRBJ2-7,TRBV7-2,CASSAISAGAYEQYF
TRBJ1-1,TRBV7-3,CASSLDPRPQTEAFF
TRBJ1-4,TRBV19,CASSPWDRTFATNEKLFF
TRBJ2-7,TRBV11-3,CASSLGPTAEQYF
TRBJ2-7,TRBV21-1,CASSNGHRTYEQYF
TRBJ1-4,TRBV5-5,CASSREWLQPPNEKLFF
TRBJ2-5,TRBV11-2,CASSPRRTSGTETQYF
TRBJ2-2,TRBV4-2,CASSPYQDSDTGELFF
TRBJ1-2,TRBV6-1,CASSEVSAFTSYGYTF
TRBJ1-2,TRBV25-1,CASSELNSIKYGYTF
TRBJ2-7,TRBV7-8,CASSQQSYEQYF